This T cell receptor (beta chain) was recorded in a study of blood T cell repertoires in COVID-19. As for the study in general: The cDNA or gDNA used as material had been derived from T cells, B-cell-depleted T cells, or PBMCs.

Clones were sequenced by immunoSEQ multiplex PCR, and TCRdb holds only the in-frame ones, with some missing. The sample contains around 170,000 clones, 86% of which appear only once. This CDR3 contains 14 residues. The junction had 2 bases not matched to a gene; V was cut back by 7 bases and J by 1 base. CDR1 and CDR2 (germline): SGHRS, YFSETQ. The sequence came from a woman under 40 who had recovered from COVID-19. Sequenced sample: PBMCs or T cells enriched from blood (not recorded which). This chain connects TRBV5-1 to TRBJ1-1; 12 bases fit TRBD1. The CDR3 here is CASGTGGRNTEAFF. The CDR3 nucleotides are TGCGCCAGCGGGACAGGGGGCCGGAACACTGAAGCTTTCTTT.